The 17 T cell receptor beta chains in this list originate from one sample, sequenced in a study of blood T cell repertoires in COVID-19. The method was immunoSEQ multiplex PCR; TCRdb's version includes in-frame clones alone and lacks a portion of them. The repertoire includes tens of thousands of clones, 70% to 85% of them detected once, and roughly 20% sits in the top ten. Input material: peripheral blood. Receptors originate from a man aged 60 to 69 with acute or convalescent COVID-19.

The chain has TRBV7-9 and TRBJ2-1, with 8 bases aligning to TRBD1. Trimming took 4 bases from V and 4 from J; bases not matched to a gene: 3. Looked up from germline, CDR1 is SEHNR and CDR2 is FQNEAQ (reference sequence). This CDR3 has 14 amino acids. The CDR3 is CASSSGTGYNEQFF. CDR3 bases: TGTGCCAGCAGCTCCGGGACAGGATACAATGAGCAGTTCTTC.

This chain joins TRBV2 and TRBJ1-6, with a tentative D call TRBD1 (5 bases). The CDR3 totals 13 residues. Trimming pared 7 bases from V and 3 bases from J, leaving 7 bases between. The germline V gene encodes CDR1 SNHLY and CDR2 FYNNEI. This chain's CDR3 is CASTGIYNSPLHF. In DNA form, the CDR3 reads TGTGCCAGCACAGGGATCTATAATTCACCCCTCCACTTT. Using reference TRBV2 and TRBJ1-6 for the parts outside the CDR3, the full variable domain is EPEVTQTPSHQVTQMGQEVILRCVPISNHLYFYWYRQILGQKVEFLVSFYNNEISEKSEIFDDQFSVERPDGSNFTLKIRSTKLEDSAMYFCASTGIYNSPLHFGNGTRLTVT.

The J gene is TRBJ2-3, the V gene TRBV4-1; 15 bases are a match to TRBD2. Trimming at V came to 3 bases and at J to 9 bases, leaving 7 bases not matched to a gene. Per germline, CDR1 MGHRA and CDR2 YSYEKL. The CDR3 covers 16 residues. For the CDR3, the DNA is TGCGCCAGCAGCCAGGCTCCCGGGACTAGCGGGAGGACGCAGTATTTT. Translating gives CASSQAPGTSGRTQYF.

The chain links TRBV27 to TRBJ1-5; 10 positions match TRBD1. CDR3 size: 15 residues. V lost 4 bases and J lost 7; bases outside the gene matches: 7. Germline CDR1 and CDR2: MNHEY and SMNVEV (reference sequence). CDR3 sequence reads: CASSSPGQGYQPQHF. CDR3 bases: TGTGCCAGCAGTTCACCGGGACAGGGGTACCAGCCCCAGCATTTT.

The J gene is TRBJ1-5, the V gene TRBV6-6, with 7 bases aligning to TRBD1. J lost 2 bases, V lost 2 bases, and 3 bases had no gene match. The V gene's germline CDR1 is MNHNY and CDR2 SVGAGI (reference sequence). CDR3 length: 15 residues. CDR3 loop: CASSYGGTGNQPQHF. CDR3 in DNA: TGTGCCAGCAGTTACGGGGGGACAGGCAATCAGCCCCAGCATTTT.

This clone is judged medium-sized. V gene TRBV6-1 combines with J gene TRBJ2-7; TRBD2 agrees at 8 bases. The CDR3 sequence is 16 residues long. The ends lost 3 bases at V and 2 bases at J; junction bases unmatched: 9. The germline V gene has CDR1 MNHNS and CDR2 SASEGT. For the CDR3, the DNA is TGTGCCAGCAGTGACCCACTAGCGGATCCGACCTACGAGCAGTACTTC. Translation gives CASSDPLADPTYEQYF.

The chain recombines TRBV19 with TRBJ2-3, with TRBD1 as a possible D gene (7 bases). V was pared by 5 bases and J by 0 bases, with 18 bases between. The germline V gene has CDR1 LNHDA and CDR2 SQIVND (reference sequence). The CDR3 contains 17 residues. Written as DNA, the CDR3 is TGTGCCAGTAGTGGCTGGAGCAGGGGGACTAGCACAGATACGCAGTATTTT. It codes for CASSGWSRGTSTDTQYF. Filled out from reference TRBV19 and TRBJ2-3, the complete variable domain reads DGGITQSPKYLFRKEGQNVTLSCEQNLNHDAMYWYRQDPGQGLRLIYYSQIVNDFQKGDIAEGYSVSREKKESFPLTVTSAQKNPTAFYLCASSGWSRGTSTDTQYFGPGTRLTVL.

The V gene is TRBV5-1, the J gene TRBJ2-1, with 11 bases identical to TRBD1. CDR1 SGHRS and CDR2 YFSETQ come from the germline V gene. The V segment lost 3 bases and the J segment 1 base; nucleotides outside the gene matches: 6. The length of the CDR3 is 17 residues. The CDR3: CASSWSGTGGSYNEQFF. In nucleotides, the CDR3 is TGCGCCAGCAGCTGGTCCGGGACAGGGGGTTCCTACAATGAGCAGTTCTTC.

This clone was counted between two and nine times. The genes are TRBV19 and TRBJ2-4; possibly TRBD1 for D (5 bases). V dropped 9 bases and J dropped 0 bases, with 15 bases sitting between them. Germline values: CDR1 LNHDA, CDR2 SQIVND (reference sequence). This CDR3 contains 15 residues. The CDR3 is CASSRQLLAKNIQYF. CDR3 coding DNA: TGTGCCAGCAGCCGACAGCTACTAGCCAAAAACATTCAGTACTTC.

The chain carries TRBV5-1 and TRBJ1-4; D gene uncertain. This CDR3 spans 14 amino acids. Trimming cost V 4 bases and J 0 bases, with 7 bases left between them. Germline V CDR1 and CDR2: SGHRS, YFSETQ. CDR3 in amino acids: CASSPRATNEKLFF. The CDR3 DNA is TGCGCCAGCAGCCCCCGGGCAACTAATGAAAAACTGTTTTTT.

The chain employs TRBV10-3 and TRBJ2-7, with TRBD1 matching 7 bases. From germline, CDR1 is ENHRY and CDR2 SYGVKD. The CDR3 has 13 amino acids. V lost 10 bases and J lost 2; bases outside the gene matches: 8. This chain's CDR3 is CATAVGQTYEQYF. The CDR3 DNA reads TGTGCCACCGCAGTGGGACAGACCTACGAGCAGTACTTC.

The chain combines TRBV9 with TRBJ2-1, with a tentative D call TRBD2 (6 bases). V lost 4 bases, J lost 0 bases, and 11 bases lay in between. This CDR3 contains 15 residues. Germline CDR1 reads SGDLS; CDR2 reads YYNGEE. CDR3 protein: CASSSSVNSYNEQFF. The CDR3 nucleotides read TGTGCCAGCAGCTCTAGCGTGAACTCCTACAATGAGCAGTTCTTC.

The CDR3 sequence: CASSSTGDEQYF. In DNA form, the CDR3 reads TGTGCCAGCAGTTCCACAGGCGACGAGCAGTACTTC. The chain combines TRBV6-6 with TRBJ2-7; maybe TRBD1 (5 bases). CDR1 and CDR2 (germline): MNHNY, SVGAGI (reference sequence). The CDR3 runs 12 residues. With 4 bases removed from V and 5 bases from J, the gap between germline ends came to 9 bases.

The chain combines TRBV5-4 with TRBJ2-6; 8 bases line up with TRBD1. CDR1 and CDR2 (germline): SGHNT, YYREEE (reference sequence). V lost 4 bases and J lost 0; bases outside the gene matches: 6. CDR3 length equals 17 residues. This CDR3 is CASSPGTGLSGANVLTF. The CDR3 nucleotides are TGTGCCAGCAGCCCCGGGACAGGCCTCTCTGGGGCCAACGTCCTGACTTTC.

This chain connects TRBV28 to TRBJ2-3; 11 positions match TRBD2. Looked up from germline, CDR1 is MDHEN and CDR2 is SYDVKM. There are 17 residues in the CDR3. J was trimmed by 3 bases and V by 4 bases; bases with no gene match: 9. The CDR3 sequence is CASSYRTSGRTTDTQYF. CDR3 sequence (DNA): TGTGCCAGCAGTTATAGAACTAGCGGGAGAACGACAGATACGCAGTATTTT.

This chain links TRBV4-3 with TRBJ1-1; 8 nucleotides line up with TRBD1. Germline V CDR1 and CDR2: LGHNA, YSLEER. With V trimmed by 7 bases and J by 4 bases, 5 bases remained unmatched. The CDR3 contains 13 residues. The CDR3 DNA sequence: TGCGCCAGCACAGGGGGCGTGGGCACTGAAGCTTTCTTT. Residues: CASTGGVGTEAFF.

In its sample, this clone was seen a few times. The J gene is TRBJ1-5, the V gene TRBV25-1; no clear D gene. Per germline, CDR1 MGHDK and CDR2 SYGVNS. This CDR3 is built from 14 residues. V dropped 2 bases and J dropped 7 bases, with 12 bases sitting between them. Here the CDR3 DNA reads TGTGCCAGCAGTGAAGTCGGAGAGATCCAGCCCCAGCATTTT. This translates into CASSEVGEIQPQHF.